These 18 T cell receptor beta chains were sequenced from one sample in a study of tumor and adjacent non-tumor tissue in lung cancer. RNA was extracted from bulk tissue without any cell sorting. TCRbeta libraries were built with three rounds of nested PCR, modified from ARM-PCR. MiXCR was run by TCRdb on the multiplex PCR reads, yielding one entry per CDR3 protein. The table shows 220,000 or so distinct CDR3 sequences, with about 71% occurring only once. The sample comprised lung tumor tissue. The receptor source for this set is a man in his 60s with non-small cell lung cancer.

This clonotype was detected a few times. The chain is built from TRBV6-5 and TRBJ2-5, with D possibly being TRBD1 or TRBD2 (5 bases each). The CDR3 extends over 14 amino acids. Germline loops: CDR1 MNHEY, CDR2 SVGAGI. V was pared by 7 bases and J by 9 bases, with 21 bases between. This CDR3 reads CASNDTGTAWAQYF. DNA for the CDR3: TGTGCCAGCAATGATACCGGGACCGCATGGGCCCAGTACTTC.

This chain connects TRBV12-3 or TRBV12-4 to TRBJ1-4; D is unresolved. CDR3 length equals 14 residues. V lost 8 bases and J lost 8, with 18 bases in between. The CDR3 here is CASGPGTTFEKLFF. CDR3 sequence (DNA): TGTGCCAGCGGTCCCGGAACTACCTTCGAAAAACTGTTTTTT.

Turning to this clonotype: Being one base from a much bigger clone, this may be a read error. J is TRBJ1-1 and V is TRBV29-1; D unclear. Between the trimmed V and J ends, which lost 8 bases and 4 bases, there was a span of 5 bases. The germline V gene has CDR1 SQVTM and CDR2 ANQGSEA. The CDR3 extends over 9 amino acids. CDR3 nucleotide sequence: TGCAGCATTGGCACTGAAGCTTTCTTT. Translating gives CSIGTEAFF.

The V gene is TRBV12-3 or TRBV12-4, the J gene TRBJ1-2; no clear D gene. The CDR3 runs 13 residues. V was clipped by 3 bases and J by 4 bases, with 9 bases between them. CDR3 nucleotide sequence: TGTGCCAGCAGTTTCCCCCGAGGCTATGGCTACACCTTC. This codes for CASSFPRGYGYTF.

A word on this clonotype: One base away lies a much larger clone, so this may be a sequencing read error. The chain links TRBV11-3 to TRBJ2-7; the match to TRBD2 covers 13 bases. From germline, CDR1 is SGHNT and CDR2 YENEEA. Unmatched junction bases numbered 22, after V lost 5 bases and J lost 9 bases. The CDR3 has 19 residues. Written as DNA, the CDR3 is TGTGCCAGCAGCAACAGTTTAGGGACTAGCGGGATTACCGCCGCTATGCAGTACTTC. It encodes CASSNSLGTSGITAAMQYF.

This clonotype was observed once. Compared with germline, one end of the junction differs, possibly owing to a read error. The chain recombines TRBV4-3 with TRBJ2-3; 10 nucleotides agree with TRBD1. Germline CDR1 and CDR2: LGHNA and YSLEER. The CDR3 contains 15 residues. The CDR3 nucleotides are TGCGCCGGCAGCCAGGGACAGGGGCAGTCAGAAACGCAGTATTTT. Protein sequence: CAGSQGQGQSETQYF.

This clonotype was seen at least ten times. V and J are TRBV20-1 and TRBJ2-7; 16 nucleotides match TRBD2. After removal of 1 base from V and 4 bases from J, the junction contained 4 bases not matched to a gene. CDR3 length equals 16 residues. The germline V gene has CDR1 DFQATT and CDR2 SNEGSKA (reference sequence). CDR3: CSARVGTSGRAYEQYF. The CDR3 DNA reads TGCAGTGCTAGAGTGGGGACTAGCGGGAGGGCTTACGAGCAGTACTTC.

Concerning this clonotype itself: A single base separates this from a much larger clone, so it may be a read error. The rearrangement links TRBV12-3 or TRBV12-4 to TRBJ2-1; 8 nucleotides agree with TRBD1. This CDR3 has 16 amino acids. V trimming: 5 bases; J trimming: 3 bases; junction bases outside the gene matches: 9. CDR3 in amino acids: CASSPAGTGFYNEQFF. The DNA of the CDR3 is TGTGCCAGCAGTCCAGCCGGGACAGGCTTCTACAATGAGCAGTTCTTC.

This chain's CDR3 is CSARSGTEYEQYF. In nucleotides, the CDR3 is TGCAGTGCTAGAAGCGGGACGGAATACGAGCAGTACTTC. The V and J genes are TRBV20-1 and TRBJ2-7, with 7 positions matching TRBD2. The V gene end was trimmed by 2 bases and the J gene end by 4 bases; junction bases not matched to a gene: 5. The CDR3 extends over 13 amino acids. Germline CDR1 reads DFQATT; CDR2 reads SNEGSKA (reference sequence).

V and J are TRBV20-1 and TRBJ2-3; D is undetermined. Germline assignment: CDR1 DFQATT and CDR2 SNEGSKA (reference sequence). CDR3 length: 14 residues. CDR3 residues: CGVPRYRSTDTQYF. The CDR3 DNA follows: TGCGGTGTTCCACGGTACAGATCAACAGATACGCAGTATTTT.

With respect to this clonotype: The junction departs from the called germline gene at one end, perhaps through a read error. This chain uses TRBV5-1 with TRBJ2-2, with TRBD2 identical over 13 bases. Germline values: CDR1 SGHRS, CDR2 YFSETQ. The CDR3 loop spans 18 amino acids. The CDR3 coding sequence is TGCCCCAGCAGCCCTCGGGGACTAGCGGGGACGAACACCGGGGAGCTGTTTTTT. This sequence encodes CPSSPRGLAGTNTGELFF. The full variable domain, rest sourced from reference TRBV5-1 and TRBJ2-2, is KAGVTQTPRYLIKTRGQQVTLSCSPISGHRSVSWYQQTPGQGLQFLFEYFSETQRNKGNFPGRFSGRQFSNSRSEMNVSTLELGDSALYLCPSSPRGLAGTNTGELFFGEGSRLTVL.

This clonotype has just a few counts. The chain links TRBV10-2 to TRBJ1-1; 7 nucleotides line up with TRBD1. This CDR3 is 14 amino acids long. J was trimmed by 1 base and V by 6 bases; bases with no gene match: 5. Germline CDR1 WSHSY, CDR2 SAAADI. In DNA form, the CDR3 reads TGCGCCAGCAGAGGGACAGTTTCGAACACTGAAGCTTTCTTT. The encoded protein is CASRGTVSNTEAFF.

On this clonotype itself: One end of the junction does not line up with germline, which may come from a read error. J is TRBJ1-6 and V is TRBV20-1; D is possibly TRBD1 (6 bases). The CDR3 sequence is 15 residues long. Germline values: CDR1 DFQATT, CDR2 SNEGSKA (reference sequence). CDR3 loop: CSARLTQGDNSPLQF. Here the CDR3 DNA reads TGCAGTGCTAGACTCACACAGGGTGATAATTCACCCCTCCAATTT.

Comments on this clonotype: Germline is not matched at one junction end, which may reflect a read error. This chain connects TRBV29-1 to TRBJ2-2, with D uncertain. There are 13 residues in the CDR3. The germline CDR1 and CDR2 sequences are SQVTM and ANQGSEA. In DNA form, the CDR3 reads TGCAGCGTTGCTCAGGTGAACACTGGGGAGCTGTTTTTT. It is translated as CSVAQVNTGELFF.

The sample holds a few counts of this clonotype. One base away lies a much larger clone, so this may be a sequencing read error. Without the conserved terminal phenylalanine or tryptophan, this CDR3 likely stems from a read error. The rearrangement joins TRBV20-1 to TRBJ2-7, with 8 bases that match TRBD2. From germline, CDR1 is DFQATT and CDR2 SNEGSKA (reference sequence). This CDR3 is built from 15 residues. The ends lost 6 bases at V and 0 bases at J; junction bases unmatched: 10. CDR3 coding DNA: TGCAGTGCGGCGCCGATAGCGGGAAGCTCCTACGAGCAGTACATC. Its translation is CSAAPIAGSSYEQYI.

On this clonotype itself: At one boundary the junction diverges from the germline segment, which might be a read error. The chain recombines TRBV11-2 with TRBJ2-2; TRBD2 is a possible D gene (6 bases). Germline CDR1 and CDR2: SGHAT and FQNNGV. The CDR3 spans 15 residues. The CDR3 here is CASRKPGLSTGELFF. The CDR3 DNA follows: TGTGCCAGCAGGAAACCGGGACTCAGCACCGGGGAACTGTTTTTT.

Regarding this clonotype: One end of the junction is discordant with germline, which a read error may explain. This chain joins TRBV13 and TRBJ1-5; TRBD1 agrees at 12 bases. The CDR3 sequence is 18 residues long. The V gene's germline CDR1 is PRHDT and CDR2 FYEKMQ (reference sequence). The CDR3, as DNA: TGTCCCAGCAGCCGTCCCCGGGACAGGGGGCACCGCAATCAGCCCCAGCATTTT. It is translated as CPSSRPRDRGHRNQPQHF.

This clonotype was counted many times. The rearrangement joins TRBV12-3 or TRBV12-4 to TRBJ2-2; D is unresolved. V lost 6 bases, J lost 1 base, and 3 bases lay in between. The length of the CDR3 is 12 residues. The CDR3 spells CASSQNTGELFF. The CDR3 DNA follows: TGTGCCAGCAGCCAGAACACCGGGGAGCTGTTTTTT.